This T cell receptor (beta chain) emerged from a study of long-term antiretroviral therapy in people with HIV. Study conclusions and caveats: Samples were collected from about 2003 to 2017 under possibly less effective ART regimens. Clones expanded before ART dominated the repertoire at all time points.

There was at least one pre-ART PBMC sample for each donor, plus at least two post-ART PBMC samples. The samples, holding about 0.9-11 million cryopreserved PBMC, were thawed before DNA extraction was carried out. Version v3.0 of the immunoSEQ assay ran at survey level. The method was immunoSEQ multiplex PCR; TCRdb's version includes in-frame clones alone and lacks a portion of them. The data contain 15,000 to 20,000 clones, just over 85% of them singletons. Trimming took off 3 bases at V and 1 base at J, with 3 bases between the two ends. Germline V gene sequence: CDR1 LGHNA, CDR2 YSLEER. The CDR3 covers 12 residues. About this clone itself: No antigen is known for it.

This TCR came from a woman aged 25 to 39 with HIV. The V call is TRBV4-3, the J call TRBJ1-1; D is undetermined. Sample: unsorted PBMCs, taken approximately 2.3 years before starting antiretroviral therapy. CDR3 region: CASSHQNTEAFF. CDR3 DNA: TGCGCCAGCAGCCATCAGAACACTGAAGCTTTCTTT.